The T cell receptor (beta chain) under discussion was sequenced for a study of regulatory T cells in long-lasting Graves disease (dated by TCRdb to the early 2020s). Regarding the research as a whole: To count as having persistent Graves' disease, a patient had to have received antithyroid drug treatment for over 5 years with TSH receptor autoantibodies remaining persistently positive. Persistent Graves' disease patients were compared with newly diagnosed Graves' disease patients by peripheral blood TCR sequencing and RNA sequencing. The study took place in China and was registered as a clinical trial. A total of roughly 33 samples were covered by TCR sequencing, comprising some 13 persistent and 20 or so newly diagnosed Graves' disease patients. On average, persistent Graves' disease patients in the clinical cohort had been on antithyroid drugs for about 9.3 years. The paper as a whole reports these results and caveats: As a limitation, the authors acknowledged that the small sample size may reduce accuracy. The study examined only peripheral blood because the primary lesion, thyroid tissue, could not be accessed. Persistent patients shared more public clonotypes among themselves (approximately 2,500) than newly diagnosed patients did (about 900). Preferential use of TRBV28, TRBJ1-2 and TRBJ2-5 was observed in persistent disease, whereas TRBV20-1 and TRBJ2-1 were favored in newly diagnosed disease. Sequencing and analysis were limited to the TCR beta chain. Lower TCR Shannon entropy and fewer highly expanded clones were observed in persistent Graves' disease patients than in newly diagnosed patients, which suggested clonal expansion.

Taken with the paper, the label for time point translates to: persistent/refractory GD, antithyroid drugs over 5 years with positive TRAb. For both TCR sequencing and RNA sequencing, RNA was extracted from PBMCs in TRIzol. The diagnosis of Graves' disease followed American Thyroid Association guidelines. The patients came from an endocrinology department in Xi'an, China. Each patient gave about 10 milliliters of peripheral blood, collected in an EDTA anticoagulant tube. Ficoll Paque Plus density gradient separation was used to isolate PBMCs, and no further T cell sorting was performed. RNA quality was checked with an Agilent 2100 Bioanalyzer and agarose gel, and concentration with a NanoDrop 2000. Libraries were prepared through multiplex PCR. This sample was sequenced with an Illumina HiSeq 4000. TCR beta libraries were built with iRepertoire HTBI primers and Arm-PCR amplification of CDR3 regions. PCR products were gel purified before sequencing. On the authors' methods: Across samples, roughly 60 TRBV and 14 TRBJ segments were identified and used for gene usage analysis of CDR3 amino acid clonotypes. Filtered high-quality paired reads were merged into contigs using COPE and FqMerger. BLAST was used to align contigs to IMGT TRBV, TRBD and TRBJ reference genes, with CDR3 defined following IMGT. Any clonotype with a frequency above 0.1% was classified as a highly expanded clone. Repertoire diversity was measured by Shannon entropy, and V-J evenness by the Gini coefficient. A clonotype was considered public if more than one individual shared it. TCRdb's own reprocessing of the public reads used fastp at Q25 and MiXCR and kept productive beta chains. Identical CDR3 proteins give one entry, which carries the most common genes and DNA. TCRdb's processing, not the authors', yielded these V and J calls. Counted in this sample were roughly 430,000 distinct CDR3 sequences; roughly 23% of them appeared once. The ten largest make up more than 13% of the sample.

Counted from cysteine to phenylalanine, this CDR3 has 12 amino acids. This entry keeps only the CDR3 DNA: 36 bases, framed from base 1. CDR1 DFQATT and CDR2 SNEGSKA are derived from the germline V gene (reference sequence). The V and J ends are trimmed by 3 bases and 5 bases, leaving 10 bases between them. This clonotype was counted many times. Which antigen it targets is not known. Qualities for individual bases were not recorded, and no much larger clone is one base off. This clonotype originated in a female donor with Graves disease. This chain joins TRBV20-1 to TRBJ2-5; no D gene can be assigned with confidence. Here the sequenced sample was peripheral blood mononuclear cells (PBMCs), taken when the disease was refractory, from a patient treated with antithyroid drugs. The DNA sequence follows: TGCAGTGCTAGTGGCAGGAAGGAGACCCAGTACTTC. This sequence encodes CSASGRKETQYF.